The rows below give T cell receptor beta chains drawn from one sample of a study of OX40 agonist ivuxolimab in advanced cancers. Assay used: immunoSEQ multiplex PCR; TCRdb lists only in-frame clones, some missing. The table lists about 100,000 clones, 85% to 90% of them singletons. This specimen consisted of CD4+ or CD8+ T cells sorted from blood, obtained in a trial of the OX40 agonist ivuxolimab. The receptors were gathered from an adult with an advanced solid tumor such as melanoma, head and neck, liver or kidney cancer. Each CDR3 is given with its conserved first and last residue. A D gene is named only where the DNA matches it firmly. Clone size is stated in some rows and not others, as once, few, many or a class when expanded.

V	J	length	D	size	DNA	CDR3
TRBV14	TRBJ2-2	16	.	.	TGTGCCAGCAGCCAAGAAAGCAGGAGGTACACCGGGGAGCTGTTTTTT	CASSQESRRYTGELFF
TRBV5-1	TRBJ2-3	12	.	.	TGCGCCAGCAGCGATAGCACAGATACGCAGTATTTT	CASSDSTDTQYF
TRBV29-1	TRBJ2-5	15	TRBD2	.	TGCAGCGTTACTCTGACTAGCAGGTCTTTAGAGACCCAGTACTTC	CSVTLTSRSLETQYF
TRBV7-9	TRBJ2-3	16	.	.	TGTGCCAGCAGCTTATTTCTGCGGCCCGGCACAGATACGCAGTATTTT	CASSLFLRPGTDTQYF
TRBV5-4	TRBJ2-4	17	TRBD1	few	TGTGCCAGCAGCCTGGAAGGGACAGCTCTAGCCAAAAACATTCAGTACTTC	CASSLEGTALAKNIQYF
TRBV15	TRBJ1-5	15	TRBD1	.	TGTGCCACCAGCACCGTAAGGACAGGGACTCAGCCCCAGCATTTT	CATSTVRTGTQPQHF
TRBV30	TRBJ2-1	12	TRBD1	.	TGTGCCTGGTCGACAGGGGTAAAAGAGCAGTTCTTC	CAWSTGVKEQFF
TRBV7-8	TRBJ1-2	14	TRBD1	once	TGTGCCAGCAGCCACAACAGGGGGCTGAATGGCTACACCTTC	CASSHNRGLNGYTF
TRBV5-1	TRBJ2-3	15	.	.	TGCGCCAGCAGCTTGGCCGGGACCCCATCAGATACGCAGTATTTT	CASSLAGTPSDTQYF
TRBV10-2	TRBJ1-1	13	.	.	TGCGCCAGCAGTGTCGGGGAGAGAACTGAAGCTTTCTTT	CASSVGERTEAFF
TRBV10-1	TRBJ2-1	13	.	.	TGCGCCAGCTCTCAAGAGGTCGATAATGAGCAGTTCTTC	CASSQEVDNEQFF
TRBV7-6	TRBJ2-7	16	.	.	TGTGCCAGCAGCTTAGGTGATCTGAGCCCCACCTACGAGCAGTACTTC	CASSLGDLSPTYEQYF
TRBV7-8	TRBJ1-2	13	.	.	TGTGCCAGCAGCTCGCAGGACGTCTTGGCTTCGACCTTC	CASSSQDVLASTF
TRBV28	TRBJ1-2	11	.	.	TGTGCCAGCAGTTTAGGTTTTGGCTACACCTTC	CASSLGFGYTF
TRBV7-2	TRBJ2-1	16	TRBD1	.	TGTGCCAGCAGCCTTGATGGGACAGGGCGACACAATGAGCAGTTCTTC	CASSLDGTGRHNEQFF
TRBV5-1	TRBJ1-5	15	.	once	TGCGCCAGCAGTGAGGACTCTTTCGGCAATCAGCCCCAGCATTTT	CASSEDSFGNQPQHF
TRBV7-9	TRBJ1-5	14	.	.	TGTGCCAGCAGCTTAGGAGGAGGGGAGCAGCCCCAGCATTTT	CASSLGGGEQPQHF
TRBV7-8	TRBJ1-1	15	.	.	TGTGCCAGCAGCTCCACCCAGCTTGGGGACACTGAAGCTTTCTTT	CASSSTQLGDTEAFF
TRBV28	TRBJ1-5	15	TRBD1	.	TGTGCCAGCAGGACCAGGGGGGGGTCTGGGATGCCCCAGCATTTT	CASRTRGGSGMPQHF
TRBV6-1	TRBJ2-7	13	TRBD2	.	TGTGCCAGCAGAGCTAGCGGGAGCACCGAGCAGTACTTC	CASRASGSTEQYF
TRBV5-1	TRBJ2-1	15	TRBD2	.	TGCGCCAGCAGATTAAGTTTACTAGCGGGAGGTGAGCAGTTCTTC	CASRLSLLAGGEQFF
TRBV9	TRBJ2-5	14	TRBD1	.	TGTGCCAGCAGCGTAGTGGGACAGGGTGAGACCCAGTACTTC	CASSVVGQGETQYF
TRBV27	TRBJ1-1	15	.	.	TGTGCCAGCAGTTTATCGGGAGGCATGAACACTGAAGCTTTCTTT	CASSLSGGMNTEAFF
TRBV2	TRBJ2-3	13	.	.	TGTGCCAGCAGTGACGGCAGGGAAGATACGCAGTATTTT	CASSDGREDTQYF
TRBV6-1	TRBJ2-7	12	.	.	TGTGCCACCAACGGGGCCTCCTACGAGCAGTACTTC	CATNGASYEQYF
TRBV10-3	TRBJ1-5	15	TRBD1	.	TGTGCCATCAGTGAGTCCAGGGGGAGCAATCAGCCCCAGCATTTT	CAISESRGSNQPQHF
TRBV4-2	TRBJ2-7	15	TRBD2	.	TGTGCCAGCAGCCTATCCCCGGGACTAGACTACGAGCAGTACTTC	CASSLSPGLDYEQYF
TRBV11-2	TRBJ2-3	15	.	.	TGTGCCAGCAGCCCTCTCCTGGGGGGCACAGATACGCAGTATTTT	CASSPLLGGTDTQYF
TRBV6-1	TRBJ2-7	14	.	.	TGTGCCAGCAGTGTAGGGGTATTCTCCTACGAGCAGTACTTC	CASSVGVFSYEQYF
TRBV5-1	TRBJ2-1	12	.	.	TGCGCCAGCAGCTTATGGCAGGGAGTGCAGTTCTTC	CASSLWQGVQFF
TRBV11-2	TRBJ2-5	16	.	.	TGTGCCAGCAGCTTAGCATCTCCGGGGGCTCAAGAGACCCAGTACTTC	CASSLASPGAQETQYF
TRBV5-1	TRBJ1-5	15	.	.	TGCGCCAGCAGCTTGGCAGGGGATAGCAATCAGCCCCAGCATTTT	CASSLAGDSNQPQHF
TRBV5-1	TRBJ1-2	13	.	.	TGCGCCAGCAAGGGCTTCGATAACTATGGCTACACCTTC	CASKGFDNYGYTF
TRBV27	TRBJ2-1	16	TRBD1	.	TGTGCCAGCAGTCCCCAGGGACAGGGAAACTACAATGAGCAGTTCTTC	CASSPQGQGNYNEQFF
TRBV9	TRBJ1-2	14	.	.	TGTGCCAGCAGCGTAGCCCCCGACTTTTATGGCTACACCTTC	CASSVAPDFYGYTF
TRBV5-6	TRBJ2-7	15	TRBD1	.	TGTGCCAGCAGCTTTTCCGGGACAGGAGTCTACGAGCAGTACTTC	CASSFSGTGVYEQYF
TRBV27	TRBJ2-7	12	.	.	TGTGCCAGCAGTTTATTTCTCTACGAGCAGTACTTC	CASSLFLYEQYF
TRBV2	TRBJ1-2	11	.	.	TGTGCCAGCCAAGATAACTATGGCTACACCTTC	CASQDNYGYTF
TRBV11-2	TRBJ2-5	14	.	.	TGTGCCAGCAGCCTCCGGACTCTTCGGGAGACCCAGTACTTC	CASSLRTLRETQYF
TRBV5-6	TRBJ2-2	16	.	.	TGTGCCAGCTCGCGTCGGTCAGGGCTTAACACCGGGGAGCTGTTTTTT	CASSRRSGLNTGELFF
TRBV6-5	TRBJ1-3	15	TRBD1	.	TGTGCCAGCAGTGCCGGGACAGTCTCTGGTAACACCATATATTTT	CASSAGTVSGNTIYF